This T cell receptor beta chain originates from a study of T cell responses to AZD1222 COVID-19 vaccine. Study overall: The analysis combined second doses at about 4 or about 12 weeks.

Points from the study as a whole: Repertoire samples came only from after the peak T cell response. Among AZD1222 vaccinees, only 5 or 6 were seropositive at baseline.

In the case of this clone: What it binds is unknown.

Assay used: immunoSEQ multiplex PCR; TCRdb lists only in-frame clones, some missing. The sample lists roughly 67,000 clones, almost 90% seen once, with 7.8% in the top ten. This clonotype originated in an adult in good health. Sequenced here: peripheral blood, sampled on day 0 of AZD1222 vaccination.

CDR3 in amino acids: CASSILGSTDTQYF. CDR3 bases: TGTGCCAGTAGTATTTTGGGCAGCACAGATACGCAGTATTTT. The V gene is TRBV19, the J gene TRBJ2-3; D is ambiguous. Germline V lookup: CDR1 LNHDA, CDR2 SQIVND (reference sequence). With 3 bases removed from V and 0 bases from J, the gap between germline ends came to 7 bases. The CDR3 contains 14 residues.